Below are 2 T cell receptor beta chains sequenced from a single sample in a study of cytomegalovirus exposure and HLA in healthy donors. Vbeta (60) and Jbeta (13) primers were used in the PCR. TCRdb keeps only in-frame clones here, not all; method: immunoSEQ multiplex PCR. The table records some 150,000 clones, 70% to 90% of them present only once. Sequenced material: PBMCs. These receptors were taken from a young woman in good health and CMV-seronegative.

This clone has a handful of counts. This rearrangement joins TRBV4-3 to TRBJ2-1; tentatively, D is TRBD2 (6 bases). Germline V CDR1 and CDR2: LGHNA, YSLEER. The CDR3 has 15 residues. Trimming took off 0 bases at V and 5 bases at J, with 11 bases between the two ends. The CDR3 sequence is CASSQDRRGHNEQFF. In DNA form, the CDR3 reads TGCGCCAGCAGCCAAGACAGGCGGGGACACAATGAGCAGTTCTTC.

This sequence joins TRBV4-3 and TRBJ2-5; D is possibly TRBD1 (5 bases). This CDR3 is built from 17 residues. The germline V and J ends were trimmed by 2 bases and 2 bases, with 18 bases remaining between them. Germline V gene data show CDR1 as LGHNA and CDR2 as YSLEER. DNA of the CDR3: TGCGCCAGCAGCCAATGGATCCCGACAGACCGACAAGAGACCCAGTACTTC. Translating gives CASSQWIPTDRQETQYF.